The clone carrying this T cell receptor beta chain came up many times. The antigen remains unidentified. From germline, CDR1 is SGHDT and CDR2 YYEEEE. V lost 3 bases, J lost 1 base, and 10 bases lay in between. The CDR3 has 14 amino acids. The sample comes from a study of CD8+CD57+ T cells in acquired aplastic anemia. Looking at the study overall: Recorded DNA amounts for sorted CD4+ and CD8+ cells had an average of around 3.5 ug.

Genomic DNA was employed as the template in profiling TCR beta VDJ and CDR3. TCRdb used MiXCR to reprocess the reads, holding one entry per CDR3 protein. The sample has about 290,000 distinct CDR3 sequences; around three fifths are singletons. Study-wide results and caveats: Overlap between patients and controls comprised 25 to 35 CD8+ CDR3 sequences.

Patients chosen for sequencing had CD8+CD57+ cells that had expanded, as shown by flow cytometry. Every patient had severe acquired aplastic anemia. V gene TRBV5-6 combines with J gene TRBJ1-1, with D possibly TRBD1 on 5 matching bases. The sample consisted of sorted CD4+, CD8+, or CD8+CD57+ T cells (not recorded which) from PBMCs. The sequence was collected from a human donor with aplastic anemia. CDR3 region: CASSSVTGNTEAFF. In nucleotides, the CDR3 is TGTGCCAGCAGCTCGGTCACAGGGAACACTGAAGCTTTCTTT. Looking up the rest from reference TRBV5-6 and TRBJ1-1 gives the full variable domain: DAGVTQSPTHLIKTRGQQVTLRCSPKSGHDTVSWYQQALGQGPQFIFQYYEEEERQRGNFPDRFSGHQFPNYSSELNVNALLLGDSALYLCASSSVTGNTEAFFGQGTRLTVV.